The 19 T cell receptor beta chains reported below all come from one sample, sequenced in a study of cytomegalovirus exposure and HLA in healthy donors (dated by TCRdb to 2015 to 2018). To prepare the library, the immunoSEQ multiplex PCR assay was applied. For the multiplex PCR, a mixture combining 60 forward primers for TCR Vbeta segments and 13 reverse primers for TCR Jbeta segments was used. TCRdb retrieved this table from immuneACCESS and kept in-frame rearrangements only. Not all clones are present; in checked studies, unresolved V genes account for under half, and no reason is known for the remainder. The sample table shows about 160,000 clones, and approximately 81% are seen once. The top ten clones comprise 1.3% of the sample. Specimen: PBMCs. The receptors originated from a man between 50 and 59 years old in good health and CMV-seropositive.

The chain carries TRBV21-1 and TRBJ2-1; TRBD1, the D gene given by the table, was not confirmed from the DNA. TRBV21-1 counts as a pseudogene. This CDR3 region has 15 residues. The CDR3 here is CASSTYRGPYNEQFF. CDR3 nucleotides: TGTGCCAGCAGCACCTACAGGGGGCCCTACAATGAGCAGTTCTTC.

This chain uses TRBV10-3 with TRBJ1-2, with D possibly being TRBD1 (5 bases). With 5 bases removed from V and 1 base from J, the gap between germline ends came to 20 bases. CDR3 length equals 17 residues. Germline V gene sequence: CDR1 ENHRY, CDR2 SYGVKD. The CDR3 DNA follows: TGTGCCATCAGTAAGGGTTCGGGGGAAAAAAGTAACTATGGCTACACCTTC. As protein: CAISKGSGEKSNYGYTF.

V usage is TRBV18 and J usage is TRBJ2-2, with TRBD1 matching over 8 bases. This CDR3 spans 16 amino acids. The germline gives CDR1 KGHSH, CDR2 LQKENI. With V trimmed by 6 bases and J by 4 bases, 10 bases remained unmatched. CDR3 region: CASSRAGGVGTGELFF. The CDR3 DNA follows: TGTGCCAGCTCGCGCGCAGGGGGCGTCGGCACCGGGGAGCTGTTTTTT.

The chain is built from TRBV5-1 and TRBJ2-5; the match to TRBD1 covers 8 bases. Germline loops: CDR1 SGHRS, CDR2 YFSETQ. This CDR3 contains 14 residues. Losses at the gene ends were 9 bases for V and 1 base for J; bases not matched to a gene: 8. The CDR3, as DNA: TGCGCCACCTCCAGAGGACAGGGCCAAGAGACCCAGTACTTC. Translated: CATSRGQGQETQYF.

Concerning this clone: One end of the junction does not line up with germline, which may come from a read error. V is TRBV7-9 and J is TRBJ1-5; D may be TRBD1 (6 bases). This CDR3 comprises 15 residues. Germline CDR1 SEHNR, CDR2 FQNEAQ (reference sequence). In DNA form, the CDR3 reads TGTTCCAGCAGCTTAGGACAGACCCAGGATCAGCCCCAGCATTTT. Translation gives CSSSLGQTQDQPQHF.

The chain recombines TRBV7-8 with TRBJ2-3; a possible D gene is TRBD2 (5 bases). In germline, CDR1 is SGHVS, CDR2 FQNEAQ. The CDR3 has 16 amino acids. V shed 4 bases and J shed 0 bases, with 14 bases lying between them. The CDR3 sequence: CASSSPTTWSTDTQYF. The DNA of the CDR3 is TGTGCCAGCAGCTCCCCGACTACCTGGAGCACAGATACGCAGTATTTT.

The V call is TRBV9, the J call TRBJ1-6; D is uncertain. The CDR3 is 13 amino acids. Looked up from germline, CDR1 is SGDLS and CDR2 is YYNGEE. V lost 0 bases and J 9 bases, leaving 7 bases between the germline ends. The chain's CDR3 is CASSVEVASPLHF. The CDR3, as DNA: TGTGCCAGCAGCGTAGAAGTGGCTTCACCCCTCCACTTT.

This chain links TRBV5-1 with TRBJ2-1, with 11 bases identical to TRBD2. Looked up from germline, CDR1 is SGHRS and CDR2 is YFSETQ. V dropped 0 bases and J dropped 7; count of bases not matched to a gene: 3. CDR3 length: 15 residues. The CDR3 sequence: CASSLVAGGSNEQFF. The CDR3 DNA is TGCGCCAGCAGCTTGGTAGCGGGAGGGTCGAATGAGCAGTTCTTC.

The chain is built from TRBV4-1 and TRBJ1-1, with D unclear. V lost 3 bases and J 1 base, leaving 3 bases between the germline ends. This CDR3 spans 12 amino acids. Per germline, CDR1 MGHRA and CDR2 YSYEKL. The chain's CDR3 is CASSHQNTEAFF. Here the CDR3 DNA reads TGCGCCAGCAGCCACCAGAACACTGAAGCTTTCTTT.

The CDR3 here is CACRTLGNTEAFF. CDR3 DNA: TGTGCCTGCCGGACACTTGGAAACACTGAAGCTTTCTTT. V usage is TRBV30 and J usage is TRBJ1-1; D might be TRBD1 (5 bases). V lost 6 bases to trimming and J lost 2 bases, with 13 bases between them. Germline V gives CDR1 GTSNPN, CDR2 SVGIG (reference sequence). This CDR3 region has 13 residues.

For the CDR3, the DNA is TGTGCCAGCAATTCAGGGGGAGTGTCGGGGGCCAACGTCCTGACTTTC. This sequence encodes CASNSGGVSGANVLTF. J is TRBJ2-6 and V is TRBV28; 7 nucleotides align to TRBD1. After removal of 7 bases from V and 4 bases from J, the junction contained 10 bases not matched to a gene. The CDR3 loop spans 16 amino acids. CDR1 and CDR2 (germline): MDHEN, SYDVKM.

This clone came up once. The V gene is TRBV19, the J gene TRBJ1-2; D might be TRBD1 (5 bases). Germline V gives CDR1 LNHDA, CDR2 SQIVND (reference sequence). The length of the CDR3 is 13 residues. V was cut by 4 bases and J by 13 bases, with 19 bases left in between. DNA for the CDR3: TGTGCCAGTAGTAGCGGGGCAGCGCTCGACCCCACCTTC. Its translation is CASSSGAALDPTF.

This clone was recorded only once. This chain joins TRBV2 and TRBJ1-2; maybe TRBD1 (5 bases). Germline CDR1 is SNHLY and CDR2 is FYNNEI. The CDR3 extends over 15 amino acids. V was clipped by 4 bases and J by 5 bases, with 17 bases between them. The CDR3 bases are TGTGCCAGCAGTGGCGGGGCAGGGAGAGGGTATGGCTACACCTTC. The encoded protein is CASSGGAGRGYGYTF. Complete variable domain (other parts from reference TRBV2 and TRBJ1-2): EPEVTQTPSHQVTQMGQEVILRCVPISNHLYFYWYRQILGQKVEFLVSFYNNEISEKSEIFDDQFSVERPDGSNFTLKIRSTKLEDSAMYFCASSGGAGRGYGYTFGSGTRLTVV.

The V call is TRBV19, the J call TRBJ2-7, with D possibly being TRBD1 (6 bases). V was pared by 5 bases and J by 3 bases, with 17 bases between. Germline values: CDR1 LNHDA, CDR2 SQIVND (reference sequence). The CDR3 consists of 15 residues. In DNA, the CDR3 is TGTGCCAGTAGTCCCGGGACACCGACTTTCTACGAGCAGTACTTC. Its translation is CASSPGTPTFYEQYF.

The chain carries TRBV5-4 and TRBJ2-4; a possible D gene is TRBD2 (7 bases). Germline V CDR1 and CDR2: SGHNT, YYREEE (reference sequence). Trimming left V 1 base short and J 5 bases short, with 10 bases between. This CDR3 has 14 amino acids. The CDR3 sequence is CASSLTGGENIQYF. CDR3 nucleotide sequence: TGTGCCAGCAGCTTGACGGGGGGCGAAAACATTCAGTACTTC.

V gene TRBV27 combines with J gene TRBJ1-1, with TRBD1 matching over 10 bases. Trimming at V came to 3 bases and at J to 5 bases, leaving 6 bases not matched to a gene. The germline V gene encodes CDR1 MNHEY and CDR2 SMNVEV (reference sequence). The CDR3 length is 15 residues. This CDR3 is CASSLGTGAGTEAFF. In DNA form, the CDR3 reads TGTGCCAGCAGTTTGGGGACAGGGGCGGGGACTGAAGCTTTCTTT.

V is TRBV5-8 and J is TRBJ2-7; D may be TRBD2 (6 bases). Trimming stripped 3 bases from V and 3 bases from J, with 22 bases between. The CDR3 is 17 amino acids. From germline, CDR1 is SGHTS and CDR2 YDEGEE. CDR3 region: CASSSQGLRGNYYEQYF. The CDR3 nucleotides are TGTGCCAGCAGCTCCCAGGGTTTGCGCGGGAACTACTACGAGCAGTACTTC.

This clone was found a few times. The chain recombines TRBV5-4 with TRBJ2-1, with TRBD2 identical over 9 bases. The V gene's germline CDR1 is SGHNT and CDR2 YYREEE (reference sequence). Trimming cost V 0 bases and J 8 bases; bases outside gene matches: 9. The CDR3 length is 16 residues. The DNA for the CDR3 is TGTGCCAGCAGCTTGGCTCGTCTAGCGGGGCCCCATGAGCAGTTCTTC. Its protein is CASSLARLAGPHEQFF.

The CDR3: CATSRDTWEKLFF. DNA for the CDR3: TGTGCCACCAGCAGGGACACGTGGGAAAAACTGTTTTTT. This chain connects TRBV15 to TRBJ1-4; D may be TRBD1 (5 bases). The CDR3 consists of 13 residues. Trimming took 3 bases from V and 8 from J, leaving 10 bases between them. CDR1 and CDR2 (germline): LNHNV, YYDKDF (reference sequence). Drawing the rest from reference TRBV15 and TRBJ1-4, the complete variable domain is DAMVIQNPRYQVTQFGKPVTLSCSQTLNHNVMYWYQQKSSQAPKLLFHYYDKDFNNEADTPDNFQSRRPNTSFCFLDIRSPGLGDTAMYLCATSRDTWEKLFFGSGTQLSVL.